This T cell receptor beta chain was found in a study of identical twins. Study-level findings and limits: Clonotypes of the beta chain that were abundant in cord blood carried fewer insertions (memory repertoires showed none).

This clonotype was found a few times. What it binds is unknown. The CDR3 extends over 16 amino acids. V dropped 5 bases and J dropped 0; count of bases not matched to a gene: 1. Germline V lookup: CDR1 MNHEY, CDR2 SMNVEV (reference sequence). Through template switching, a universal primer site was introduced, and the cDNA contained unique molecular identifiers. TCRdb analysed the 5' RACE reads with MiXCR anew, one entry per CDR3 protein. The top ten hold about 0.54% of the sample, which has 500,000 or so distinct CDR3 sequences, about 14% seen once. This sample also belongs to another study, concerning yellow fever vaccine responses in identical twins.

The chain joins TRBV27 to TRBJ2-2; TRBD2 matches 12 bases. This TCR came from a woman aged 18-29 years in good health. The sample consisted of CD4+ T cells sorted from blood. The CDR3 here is CASSRTSGTNTGELFF. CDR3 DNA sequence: TGTGCCAGCAGTAGGACTAGCGGGACGAACACCGGGGAGCTGTTTTTT.